Listed below are T cell receptor beta chains from one sample, sequenced in a study of T cells after yellow fever vaccination. TCRdb recomputed calls from the 5' RACE reads with MiXCR, one row per CDR3 protein. The data show approximately 150,000 distinct CDR3 sequences, 6.2% seen once. Sequencing used CD4+ T cells sorted from PBMCs, obtained on the day of the first yellow fever vaccination. The receptors stem from a man aged 18 to 29 who received the YFV17D yellow fever vaccine. The CDR3 runs from the conserved cysteine through the conserved F or W. The order of the fields is CDR3 protein, D gene, V gene. D genes are given only for firm matches.

cdr3_aa: CASSQTGVTYEQYF
d_call: TRBD1
v_call: TRBV4-1

cdr3_aa: CASKVAGTDTQYF
d_call: -
v_call: TRBV7-2

cdr3_aa: CSARDMVYTEAFF
d_call: -
v_call: TRBV20-1

cdr3_aa: CASRGAGRQPQHF
d_call: -
v_call: TRBV6-2/TRBV6-3

cdr3_aa: CASSLAIPGIATNEKLFF
d_call: -
v_call: TRBV5-1

cdr3_aa: CASSPPQGRGNTEAFF
d_call: -
v_call: TRBV27

cdr3_aa: CASTGRGTDTQYF
d_call: -
v_call: TRBV7-9

cdr3_aa: CASSPDFNYGYTF
d_call: -
v_call: TRBV5-1

cdr3_aa: CASSEEGHTDTQYF
d_call: -
v_call: TRBV2

cdr3_aa: CSAFTSGGSTNIQYF
d_call: TRBD2
v_call: TRBV20-1

cdr3_aa: CASSPVGRTGSTEAFF
d_call: TRBD1
v_call: TRBV12-3/TRBV12-4

cdr3_aa: CASSPGSSYNEQFF
d_call: -
v_call: TRBV18

cdr3_aa: CSARPGLAGGLSDPFF
d_call: TRBD2
v_call: TRBV29-1

cdr3_aa: CASSPQGRTSRNTQYF
d_call: -
v_call: TRBV7-9

cdr3_aa: CSASLGPGANVLTF
d_call: -
v_call: TRBV20-1

cdr3_aa: CASSSVPGSGNTIYF
d_call: -
v_call: TRBV6-5

cdr3_aa: CASSQEPQDTDTQYF
d_call: -
v_call: TRBV4-3

cdr3_aa: CASSLPSREDGYTF
d_call: -
v_call: TRBV6-5

cdr3_aa: CASSYSLKPNSGANVLTF
d_call: -
v_call: TRBV6-5

cdr3_aa: CASSFGLAGTGELFF
d_call: TRBD2
v_call: TRBV5-1

cdr3_aa: CASSLGDRPNTEAFF
d_call: TRBD1
v_call: TRBV7-9

cdr3_aa: CASSRQGSTDTQYF
d_call: TRBD1
v_call: TRBV5-1

cdr3_aa: CASSETRAGANVLTF
d_call: -
v_call: TRBV2

cdr3_aa: CASSSTSGSYNEQFF
d_call: -
v_call: TRBV11-2

cdr3_aa: CASSALGEQETQYF
d_call: -
v_call: TRBV7-8

cdr3_aa: CASCRSGGEDTQYF
d_call: TRBD1
v_call: TRBV5-1

cdr3_aa: CSARALGRGSTDTQYF
d_call: -
v_call: TRBV20-1

cdr3_aa: CASSQQGARQPQHF
d_call: TRBD1
v_call: TRBV18

cdr3_aa: CSAERGRVTF
d_call: TRBD1
v_call: TRBV20-1

cdr3_aa: CASSSDPLGGTGELFF
d_call: -
v_call: TRBV6-2/TRBV6-3

cdr3_aa: CASSLVGRGPGNTIYF
d_call: -
v_call: TRBV7-2